This T cell receptor beta chain was identified in a study of T cell repertoires in cytomegalovirus infection. At the level of the study: It was the public TCR beta signatures that indicated both CMV infection and matching HLA type. Overall study findings and caveats: In two of eight donors, the top clonotype was HLA-C-restricted CMV-specific.

In TCRdb, the reads were re-called with MiXCR into one record per CDR3 protein. Here the sample spans 680,000 or so distinct CDR3 sequences, 35% to 45% being singletons. Of note for this clonotype: What it recognizes is unknown.

In germline, CDR1 is MNHNY, CDR2 SVGAGI (reference sequence). This CDR3 has 17 residues. Trimming took 1 base from V and 6 from J; bases not matched to a gene: 11. Sample: PBMCs. The gene calls are TRBV6-6 and TRBJ2-7; 11 nucleotides line up with TRBD1. The TCR comes from a human donor in good health (CMV status not recorded). Some clones in this sample may be carry-over from other donors' samples. The CDR3: CASSYYWGQGDLSEQYF. The CDR3 nucleotides read TGTGCCAGCAGTTACTACTGGGGACAGGGGGATTTATCCGAGCAGTACTTC.